These T cell receptor beta chains were read from a single sample in a study of response to subunit inactivated influenza vaccine. TCRdb independently ran MiXCR on the RT-PCR reads; one entry per CDR3 protein. The sample yields some 300,000 distinct CDR3 sequences, approximately 21% seen once. Source: PBMCs from blood, taken about 20 months after vaccination. These receptor sequences come from a man aged 50-75 years who received an inactivated influenza vaccine. The CDR3 runs from the conserved cysteine through the conserved F or W. A D gene is named only where the DNA matches it firmly. Some rows mark clone size as missing; the rest say once, few, many or name a class of expanded clone.

clone size,D gene,J gene,V gene,CDR3 DNA,CDR3 protein
NA,TRBD1,TRBJ2-7,TRBV20-1,TGCAGTGTCCCGGGACAGGGGTCCTACGAGCAGTACTTC,CSVPGQGSYEQYF
NA,NA,TRBJ1-1,TRBV28,TGTGCCAGCAGTTTGTTAGGGGCTGAAGCTTTCTTT,CASSLLGAEAFF
many,TRBD1,TRBJ1-1,TRBV5-6,TGTGCCAGCACCCGGGGACAGGGCCTGAACACTGAAGCTTTCTTT,CASTRGQGLNTEAFF
NA,TRBD1,TRBJ2-2,TRBV2,TGTGCCAGCAACAGGGGGTCCACCGGGGAGCTGTTTTTT,CASNRGSTGELFF
many,NA,TRBJ1-6,TRBV14,TGTGCCAGCAGCCAAGAACTGCGACTCAAGCTCCACTTT,CASSQELRLKLHF
few,TRBD1,TRBJ2-7,TRBV3-1,TGTGCCAGCAGCCAGAGACACAGGGGGCGGCCCGAGCAGTACTTC,CASSQRHRGRPEQYF
NA,NA,TRBJ1-5,TRBV10-3,TGTGCCATCAGTGCCCAGGCAGGGAGTCACCCCCAGCATTTT,CAISAQAGSHPQHF
few,NA,TRBJ2-3,TRBV7-2,TGTGCCAGCAGGGCCGCAGATACGCAGTATTTT,CASRAADTQYF
NA,NA,TRBJ1-2,TRBV10-2,TGCGCCAGCAGTGACCCTGACAGGCCCTATGGCTACACCTTC,CASSDPDRPYGYTF
NA,NA,TRBJ1-1,TRBV11-2,TGTGCCAGCAGCCCAACCCAACAGAGGGTGAACACTGAAGCTTTCTTT,CASSPTQQRVNTEAFF
few,TRBD1,TRBJ1-2,TRBV5-6,TGTGCCAGCAGCTGGGACAGGGATATTTCAGGTGGCTACACCTTC,CASSWDRDISGGYTF
few,NA,TRBJ1-2,TRBV20-1,TGCAGTGCTAGAGCGGGCAGGGAGGACTATGGCTACACCTTC,CSARAGREDYGYTF
NA,NA,TRBJ1-3,TRBV18,TGTGCCAGCTCACCCCGAAACGGACTGAAGAGCTCTGGAAACACCATATATTTT,CASSPRNGLKSSGNTIYF
few,TRBD2,TRBJ2-1,TRBV4-1,TGCGCCAGCAGAGCCCTAGCGGGGGGAAGCTCCTACAATGAGCAGTTCTTC,CASRALAGGSSYNEQFF
NA,NA,TRBJ1-6,TRBV5-5,TGTGCCAGCAGCTTGGGGGGTTCTGCCTATAATTCACCCCTCCACTTT,CASSLGGSAYNSPLHF
few,NA,TRBJ1-4,TRBV7-8,TGTGCCAGCAGCTTGGGAAGGGGACGCGAAAAACTGTTTTTT,CASSLGRGREKLFF
NA,TRBD1,TRBJ2-3,TRBV14,TGTGCCAGCAGCCAAGCTGGACAGGGGGCCGTAGATACGCAGTATTTT,CASSQAGQGAVDTQYF
few,TRBD1,TRBJ2-1,TRBV5-1,TGCGCCAGCAGCTTGGCCAAGGTCGGGTATAGGACAGGCTACAATGAGCAGTTCTTC,CASSLAKVGYRTGYNEQFF
NA,NA,TRBJ2-7,TRBV5-1,TGCGCCAGCAACCGGGACGGATACTACGAGCAGTACTTC,CASNRDGYYEQYF
NA,NA,TRBJ1-2,TRBV20-1,TGCAGTGCTAGAGATCACGGCAGCGTGGTCTACACCTTC,CSARDHGSVVYTF
NA,TRBD1,TRBJ1-5,TRBV20-1,TGCAGTGCTAGGCCAGGGGGCCATCAGCCCCAGCATTTT,CSARPGGHQPQHF
few,NA,TRBJ2-5,TRBV6-2/TRBV6-3,TGTGCCAGCAGTTACTTACCACCGCTGCGGGAAGAGACCCAGTACTTC,CASSYLPPLREETQYF
few,NA,TRBJ2-5,TRBV5-6,TGTGCCAGCAGCGGTGGGACGGCAGCCTCCCTCTCTATTCAAGAGACCCAGTACTTC,CASSGGTAASLSIQETQYF
NA,NA,TRBJ2-2,TRBV5-1,TGCGCCAGCAGCTTGGTCCAAACAGGGACCGGGGAGCTGTTTTTT,CASSLVQTGTGELFF
NA,TRBD1,TRBJ2-1,TRBV24-1,TGTGCCACCAGCCCGACAGGGTACTCCTACAATGAGCAGTTCTTC,CATSPTGYSYNEQFF
few,TRBD1,TRBJ1-5,TRBV5-5,TGTGCCAGCAGCCCCGGTCAGGGGGTTAGGCAGCCCCAGCATTTT,CASSPGQGVRQPQHF
once,NA,TRBJ2-7,TRBV6-5,TGTGCCAGCAGTTACTCTTGGGACTACGAGCAGTACTTC,CASSYSWDYEQYF
NA,NA,TRBJ2-2,TRBV7-2,TGTGCCAGCAGCTTTTATGGGGGTTCCGGGGAGCTGTTTTTT,CASSFYGGSGELFF
NA,NA,TRBJ2-7,TRBV28,TGTGCCAGCAGCCCTCTGATGATAAGCGGACTCTACGAGCAGTACTTC,CASSPLMISGLYEQYF
NA,TRBD1,TRBJ2-5,TRBV15,TGTGCCACCAGAAATATAGGGACAGGGCATTCTTGGCAAGAGACCCAGTACTTC,CATRNIGTGHSWQETQYF
NA,TRBD1,TRBJ2-3,TRBV25-1,TGTGCCAGCAGTGAATATTCAGGGGGTACGCAGTATTTT,CASSEYSGGTQYF
NA,TRBD2,TRBJ2-1,TRBV25-1,TGTGCCAGCAGAAGCGGGAGGGGGTCCTACAATGAGCAGTTCTTC,CASRSGRGSYNEQFF
NA,TRBD2,TRBJ2-5,TRBV20-1,TGCAGTGCGAGACTAGCGGGGGGCAGCAGTGAGGCCCAGTACTTC,CSARLAGGSSEAQYF
many,TRBD1,TRBJ2-7,TRBV20-1,TGCAGTGCTGACAGGCCCGGGACAGGGAGAGACGAGCAGTACTTC,CSADRPGTGRDEQYF
NA,NA,TRBJ2-1,TRBV18,TGTGCCAGCTCACCCCAAAACCCACTAGCCTACAATGAGCAGTTCTTC,CASSPQNPLAYNEQFF
NA,NA,TRBJ2-1,TRBV14,TGTGCCAGCAGCCAATCGTACGGGGTGAGCTCCTACAATGAGCAGTTCTTC,CASSQSYGVSSYNEQFF
few,TRBD1,TRBJ2-7,TRBV29-1,TGCAGCGTGGGGACAGGGTACGAGCAGTACTTC,CSVGTGYEQYF
few,NA,TRBJ2-3,TRBV3-1,TGTGCCAGCAGCCAAGAAGGGGCTGCTCTGAGGACAGATACGCAGTATTTT,CASSQEGAALRTDTQYF
many,NA,TRBJ2-7,TRBV12-3/TRBV12-4,TGTGCCAGCAGTTTATCCGGCGTAACCTACGAGCAGTACTTC,CASSLSGVTYEQYF
NA,TRBD1,TRBJ1-2,TRBV5-1,TGCGCCAGCAGACCTTCCGGGACAGGATATGGCTACACCTTC,CASRPSGTGYGYTF
NA,TRBD1,TRBJ1-5,TRBV20-1,TGCAGTGCAATTCCAGGGGGCGCGAGCAATCAGCCCCAGCATTTT,CSAIPGGASNQPQHF
many,NA,TRBJ2-1,TRBV11-3,TGTGCCAGCAGCCCTCCGGGCCTTTACAATGAGCAGTTCTTC,CASSPPGLYNEQFF
NA,TRBD1,TRBJ2-5,TRBV4-2,TGTGCCAGCAGCCAAGAGGGGACAGGGGACGAGACCCAGTACTTC,CASSQEGTGDETQYF
NA,TRBD2,TRBJ2-2,TRBV10-3,TGTGCCATCGGTAGCGGGCGGACCACCGGGGAGCTGTTTTTT,CAIGSGRTTGELFF
many,NA,TRBJ2-1,TRBV29-1,TGCAGCGTTGGTTTCCTGGATGAGCAGTTCTTC,CSVGFLDEQFF
few,TRBD1,TRBJ1-1,TRBV5-1,TGCGCCAGCAGCTCGGGACAGGGTCCAGCTTTCTTT,CASSSGQGPAFF
few,NA,TRBJ1-2,TRBV20-1,TGCAGTGCTAGATCCGGTTTTGACGGCTACACCTTC,CSARSGFDGYTF
many,NA,TRBJ1-4,TRBV12-3/TRBV12-4,TGTGCCAGCAGTTTACAAGGGACGAGGAATGAAAAACTGTTTTTT,CASSLQGTRNEKLFF
NA,NA,TRBJ2-7,TRBV29-1,TGCAGCGTCACAGCGCCCGCGGGGTTAGTGTTCGACGAGCAGTACTTC,CSVTAPAGLVFDEQYF
NA,NA,TRBJ1-5,TRBV18,TGTGCCAGCTCACCGCTCTCAGTCAGCGGTCAGCCCCAGCATTTT,CASSPLSVSGQPQHF
NA,TRBD1,TRBJ1-4,TRBV3-1,TGTGCCAGCCGATCTACAGGGGGCGCGCAGGGAAAACTGTTTTTT,CASRSTGGAQGKLFF
few,TRBD1,TRBJ1-2,TRBV7-9,TGTGCCAGCAGCTCTCCGGGACAGGGTATTCCGGGCTACACCTTC,CASSSPGQGIPGYTF
few,NA,TRBJ2-5,TRBV11-2,TGTGCCAGCAGTCGCCCAGGGCCAGGAGCAGAGACCCAGTACTTC,CASSRPGPGAETQYF
NA,NA,TRBJ1-2,TRBV20-1,TGCAGTGCCCGGACTGTTAACCGGGATGGCTACACCTTC,CSARTVNRDGYTF
many,TRBD1,TRBJ1-1,TRBV6-7,TGTGCCAGCAGTTACCGGGACAGGCAGAACACTGAAGCTTTCTTT,CASSYRDRQNTEAFF